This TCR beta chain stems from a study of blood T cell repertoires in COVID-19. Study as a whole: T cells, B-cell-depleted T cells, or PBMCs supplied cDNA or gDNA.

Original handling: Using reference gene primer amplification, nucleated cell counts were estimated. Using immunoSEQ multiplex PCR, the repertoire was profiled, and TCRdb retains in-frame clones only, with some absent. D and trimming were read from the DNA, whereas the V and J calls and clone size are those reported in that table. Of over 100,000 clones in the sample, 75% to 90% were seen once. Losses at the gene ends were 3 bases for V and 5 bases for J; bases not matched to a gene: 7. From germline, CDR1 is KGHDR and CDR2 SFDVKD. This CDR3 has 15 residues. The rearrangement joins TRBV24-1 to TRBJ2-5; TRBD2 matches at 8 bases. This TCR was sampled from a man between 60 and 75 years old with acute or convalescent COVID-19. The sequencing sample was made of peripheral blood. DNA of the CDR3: TGTGCCACCAGTGATCCCGGGACTAGTTGGGAGACCCAGTACTTC. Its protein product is CATSDPGTSWETQYF.